Listed here are 16 T cell receptor beta chains from one sample, sequenced in a study of blood T cell repertoires in COVID-19 (dated by TCRdb to between 2020 and 2021). Library construction relied on the immunoSEQ multiplex PCR assay. The immuneACCESS repertoire file appears here via TCRdb, limited to in-frame rearrangements. These files lack a portion of the clones; in checked studies, under half of the deficit traces to unresolved V genes, and the cause of the others is not known. This sample comprises roughly 200,000 clones, around nine tenths of them detected only once. The top ten hold 15% to 20% of the sample. The source material was peripheral blood. These receptors all stem from a man aged 45-65 years with COVID-19, enrolled during active disease.

The genes are TRBV5-1 and TRBJ2-3; 10 nucleotides match TRBD2. The CDR3 spans 16 residues. V shed 1 base and J 2 bases; nucleotides not matched to a gene: 4. Germline CDR1 is SGHRS and CDR2 is YFSETQ. The DNA for the CDR3 is TGCGCCAGCAGCTTGTTTAGCGGGGGGACCACAGATACGCAGTATTTT. Its protein is CASSLFSGGTTDTQYF.

V and J are TRBV28 and TRBJ1-1; 8 bases align to TRBD1. Germline trimming cut 6 bases from V and 4 bases from J; bases unmatched to any gene: 10. This CDR3 is built from 15 residues. Germline V CDR1 and CDR2: MDHEN, SYDVKM. CDR3 loop: CASSQIQGAGTEAFF. Written as DNA, the CDR3 is TGTGCCAGCAGCCAAATTCAGGGGGCGGGCACTGAAGCTTTCTTT.

V is TRBV14 and J is TRBJ2-3; TRBD2 might be the D (5 bases). Trimming took 6 bases from V and 2 from J, leaving 12 bases between them. Germline V gene lookup returns CDR1 SGHDN and CDR2 FVKESK. CDR3 length: 14 residues. The CDR3 protein is CASRDGISTDTQYF. The CDR3 bases are TGTGCCAGCAGGGACGGGATTTCCACAGATACGCAGTATTTT.

J is TRBJ2-7 and V is TRBV6-5; 8 positions match TRBD2. Germline lookup yields CDR1 MNHEY and CDR2 SVGAGI. CDR3 length: 13 residues. Trimming cost V 5 bases and J 7 bases; bases outside gene matches: 7. The CDR3 loop reads CASSHGGGREQYF. CDR3 coding DNA: TGTGCCAGCAGTCACGGGGGGGGGCGTGAGCAGTACTTC.

The chain couples TRBV18 to TRBJ1-1; TRBD1 agrees at 7 bases. From germline, CDR1 is KGHSH and CDR2 LQKENI. Trimming removed 3 bases from V and 3 bases from J; junction bases left unmatched: 7. This CDR3 is 15 amino acids long. CDR3 residues: CASSPEAGGHTEAFF. As DNA, the CDR3 is TGTGCCAGCTCACCTGAGGCAGGGGGTCACACTGAAGCTTTCTTT.

This clone was recorded a few times. This rearrangement joins TRBV6-5 to TRBJ1-2; D call uncertain. The V end lost 2 bases, the J end lost 5 bases, and 9 bases lay between the germline ends. Germline CDR1 and CDR2: MNHEY and SVGAGI. CDR3 size: 13 residues. In DNA form, the CDR3 reads TGTGCCAGCAGTTACACCGAGAAGTATGGCTACACCTTC. Translating it yields CASSYTEKYGYTF.

The chain has TRBV18 and TRBJ1-1; TRBD1 is a possible D gene (5 bases). There are 16 residues in the CDR3. Germline V gene sequence: CDR1 KGHSH, CDR2 LQKENI. With 3 bases removed from V and 1 base from J, the gap between germline ends came to 15 bases. The CDR3 region is CASSPPGIATNTEAFF. CDR3 DNA: TGTGCCAGCTCACCCCCAGGGATCGCGACGAACACTGAAGCTTTCTTT.

CDR3 coding DNA: TGCGCCAGCAGCCAAGCCCTATATGGAGGTGGAAACACCATATATTTT. It encodes CASSQALYGGGNTIYF. The chain joins TRBV4-3 to TRBJ1-3; D gene ambiguous. Looked up from germline, CDR1 is LGHNA and CDR2 is YSLEER. V lost 1 base to trimming and J lost 3 bases, with 13 bases between them. This CDR3 spans 16 amino acids.

The chain couples TRBV19 to TRBJ1-1, with 7 positions matching TRBD1. V was pared by 3 bases and J by 3 bases, with 1 base of the junction left unmatched. Germline lookup yields CDR1 LNHDA and CDR2 SQIVND (reference sequence). The CDR3 runs 13 residues. CDR3 sequence: CASSMGTDTEAFF. CDR3 DNA sequence: TGTGCCAGTAGTATGGGGACAGACACTGAAGCTTTCTTT.

CDR3 in DNA: TGTGCCAGCAGCTTAAGACTGGGGAGGGCTGAAGCTTTCTTT. Translation: CASSLRLGRAEAFF. This chain uses TRBV7-8 with TRBJ1-1; D is uncertain. The germline CDR1 and CDR2 sequences are SGHVS and FQNEAQ. The V gene lost 2 bases and the J gene lost 6 bases, with 13 bases spanning the gap. The CDR3 has 14 amino acids. Looking up the rest from reference TRBV7-8 and TRBJ1-1 gives the full variable domain: GAGVSQSPRYKVAKRGQDVALRCDPISGHVSLFWYQQALGQGPEFLTYFQNEAQLDKSGLPSDRFFAERPEGSVSTLKIQRTQQEDSAVYLCASSLRLGRAEAFFGQGTRLTVV.

The chain uses TRBV6-2 or TRBV6-3 and TRBJ1-1, with 10 bases that match TRBD1. Germline lookup yields CDR1 MNHEY and CDR2 SVGEGT. The CDR3 has 16 amino acids. V trimming: 4 bases; J trimming: 3 bases; junction bases outside the gene matches: 8. The DNA for the CDR3 is TGTGCCAGCAGTTTTGACAGGGGGCTTCGGCACACTGAAGCTTTCTTT. It specifies CASSFDRGLRHTEAFF.

Here the CDR3 DNA reads TGCGCCAGCAGCCAGACAGGCCTAGCCAAAAACATTCAGTACTTC. Translation gives CASSQTGLAKNIQYF. The rearrangement joins TRBV4-1 to TRBJ2-4; tentative D call: TRBD1 (6 bases). Germline loops: CDR1 MGHRA, CDR2 YSYEKL. Trimming shortened V by 3 bases and J by 0 bases, and 9 bases separated the two germline ends. The CDR3 is made up of 15 amino acids.

The chain joins TRBV5-4 to TRBJ2-7, with 9 bases that match TRBD1. V was clipped by 0 bases and J by 5 bases; unmatched bases: 6. Germline-derived CDR1 and CDR2 are SGHNT and YYREEE (reference sequence). The CDR3 has 15 residues. CDR3 DNA sequence: TGTGCCAGCAGCTTGGGGGGGACAGGGTCTCACGAGCAGTACTTC. Translating it yields CASSLGGTGSHEQYF.

The chain has TRBV5-5 and TRBJ1-2; 11 bases match TRBD1. The germline V gene has CDR1 SGHKS and CDR2 YYEKEE (reference sequence). With 4 bases clipped from V and 5 bases from J, the junction kept 7 bases outside the gene matches. CDR3 length equals 15 residues. The CDR3 nucleotides are TGTGCCAGCAGCGCCGGGACAGGGGGACTATATGGCTACACCTTC. Translation gives CASSAGTGGLYGYTF.

This sequence joins TRBV4-3 and TRBJ1-2; 10 nucleotides match TRBD1. V shed 0 bases and J 4 bases; nucleotides not matched to a gene: 14. The CDR3 has 19 amino acids. Germline CDR1 reads LGHNA; CDR2 reads YSLEER. As DNA, the CDR3 is TGCGCCAGCAGCCAAGATCACGGACAGGGGGGAAGTATTGCCTATGGCTACACCTTC. Its protein is CASSQDHGQGGSIAYGYTF.

The chain combines TRBV23-1 with TRBJ2-5, with unresolved D. TRBV23-1 is placed among ORFs of uncertain function. The CDR3 has 13 residues. The V end was cut by 4 bases, the J end by 1 base, with 7 bases between. The CDR3 spells CASSRQAQETQYF. The CDR3 DNA reads TGCGCCAGCAGTCGCCAGGCCCAAGAGACCCAGTACTTC.